This TCR beta chain was recorded in a study of shared clonotypes between healthy human individuals (dated by TCRdb to the early 2020s). Regarding the study in general: The cohort included a few men and two women between 18 and 49 years of age. For each donor, CD4 naive and CD4 memory were each given three plates, CD8 naive was given two plates, and CD8 memory was given one plate. To estimate repertoire size and how much clonotypes are shared between individuals, the study performed deep sequencing of blood TCR repertoires from five healthy adults. Per donor, leukapheresis produced somewhere between about 0.94 and 9.5 billion PBMCs. Different laboratories and diverse techniques were used to prepare libraries and sequence TCR repertoires, to increase sequencing depth and limit assay-specific biases.

CDR1 and CDR2 are drawn from the germline V gene (reference sequence): GTSNPN, SVGIG. From its cysteine to its phenylalanine, the CDR3 spans 16 amino acids. The DNA shown is the 48-base CDR3, in frame from base 1. V is trimmed back by 6 bases and J by 1 base, and the junction contains 11 bases that no gene match accounts for. Details on this clone: Its target antigen remains unknown. The sample holds no much larger clone one base away, and base qualities are not on file.

CD8 naive samples consisted of CD45RO-negative cells that were positively selected for CCR7, yielding a CD45RA+CCR7+ population without TemRA cells. Donors were healthy HIV-negative adults with no recently reported acute infections or vaccinations. Only Caucasian adults living in Nashville, Tennessee, USA were represented among the donors. Blood was obtained by leukapheresis, after which PBMCs were separated by Ficoll-Histopaque density gradient centrifugation and cryopreserved in liquid nitrogen vapor phase. Purity and quantity of every magnetically sorted T cell population were checked by analytical flow cytometry. Genomic DNA was isolated from every sorted fraction and measured by UV absorbance on a Nanodrop 2000c. What the study reported, not specific to this receptor: Sampling was restricted to blood, and TCR repertoires in tissues likely differ from the TCR repertoires found in blood. Based on pairwise subsampling, the degree of clonotype sharing among donors was expected to be affected by sequencing depth. Larger estimated clonotype richness was generally found for naive subsets than for memory subsets. The small number of donors limited the genetic and exposure-history diversity represented. Incomplete sequencing was indicated by rarefaction of sorted-subset datasets, despite the large sequencing depth. When a handful of donors were compared, the shared fraction of clonotypes was about 5% for naive CD4, about 4% for naive CD8, 2% to 2.5% for memory CD4, and 0.35% to 0.4% for memory CD8. Compared with non-shared clonotypes, the clonotypes found in all four sorted-subset donors had higher generation probabilities.

Using the deep immunoSEQ assay, TCR CDR3 regions were amplified from genomic DNA by multiplex PCR. For each cell subset, the extracted genomic DNA was distributed evenly across all wells of several immunoSEQ 96-well plates, and each plate served as one replicate. For sorted subsets, each replicate PCR was loaded with around 200 ng genomic DNA, equivalent to 30,000 or so T cell genomes. Purified libraries were measured with a Qubit 3.0 fluorometer, size-checked on a Bioanalyzer 2100, and measured again with the KAPA Library Quantification kit. Every immunoSEQ 96-well plate was sequenced on a separate single-read 150-cycle Illumina NextSeq 550 flow cell. The published analysis was carried out like this. The immunoSEQ output contained only junctional sequences without quality scores, so filtering could not match that applied to full-length reads. Sequences were annotated with PyIR, a Python wrapper for IgBLAST v1.9, and V/J genes and CDR3 were assigned using IMGT germline references. Reads were filtered out if the reads had weak V/J assignments (E-value above 1e-6), no CDR3, stop codons, out-of-frame junctions, or ambiguous translated residues. A V3J clonotype was defined by an identical inferred V gene, J gene, and CDR3 amino acid sequence. The percentage overlap between two repertoires was calculated by dividing the number of shared unique clonotypes by the size of the smaller repertoire. Repertoire richness was assessed with RTK rarefaction, the Chao1 estimator, and Recon v2.1 estimates of unobserved clonotypes. Generation probabilities for all TCRbeta clonotypes obtained by the gDNA method from four donors were computed using OLGA. TCRdb limited this immuneACCESS table to in-frame rearrangements with V and J called. A share of clones is missing; checked studies link under half to unresolved V genes, and the rest is unexplained. The DNA gave D and trimming, while V, J and clone size come from that table. Within this sample are about 2 million clones, with over 85% of them counted one time only. Jointly, the top ten make up roughly 1% of the sample.

The chain is assembled from TRBV30 and TRBJ2-7, and 11 junction bases match TRBD1. The sequence was obtained from a man younger than 35 in good health. The specimen was naive CD8+ T cells sorted from blood. Interpreted using the paper, the cell subset or site label stands for: CD45RA+CCR7+. The CDR3 reads CACQAPGQGVSYEQYF. Here is the DNA: TGTGCCTGCCAGGCCCCGGGACAGGGGGTATCCTACGAGCAGTACTTC.